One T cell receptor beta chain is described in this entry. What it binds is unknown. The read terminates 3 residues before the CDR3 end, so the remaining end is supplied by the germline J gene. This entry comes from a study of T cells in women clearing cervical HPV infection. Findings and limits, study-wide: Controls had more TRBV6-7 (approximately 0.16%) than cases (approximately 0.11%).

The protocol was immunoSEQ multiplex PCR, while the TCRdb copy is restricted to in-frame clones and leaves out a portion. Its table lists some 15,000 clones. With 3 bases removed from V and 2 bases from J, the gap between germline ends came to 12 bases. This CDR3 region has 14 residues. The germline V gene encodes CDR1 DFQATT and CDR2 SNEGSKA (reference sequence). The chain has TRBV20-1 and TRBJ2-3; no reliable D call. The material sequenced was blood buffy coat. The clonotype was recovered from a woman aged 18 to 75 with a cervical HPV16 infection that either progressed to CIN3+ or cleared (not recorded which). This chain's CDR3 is CSARSSEVTDTQYF. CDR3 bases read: TGCAGTGCTAGGAGCAGCGAAGTCACAGATACG.